This TCR beta chain was found in a study of blood T cell repertoires in COVID-19. Study-level background: Sites across the United States, Italy and Spain contributed samples from acute and convalescent COVID-19. T cells, B-cell-depleted T cells, or PBMCs provided the cDNA or gDNA that served as material.

Original processing notes: Amplification of reference gene primers provided the estimated nucleated cell counts. This table comes from immunoSEQ multiplex PCR, and its TCRdb copy is limited to in-frame clones, with some not included. The V and J calls and the clone size are those of that table, but D and trimming were determined from the DNA. The sample consists of over 130,000 clones, roughly 85% of them appearing once. The sequenced material came from peripheral blood. This clonotype was sampled from a man aged 45-65 years with acute or convalescent COVID-19.

CDR3 DNA sequence: TGTGCCAGCAGTTCCATGGACAGGGCTGGGGACATTCAGTACTTC. Translation gives CASSSMDRAGDIQYF. The V and J genes are TRBV28 and TRBJ2-4; 8 nucleotides align to TRBD1. V shed 4 bases and J 8 bases; nucleotides not matched to a gene: 10. From germline, CDR1 is MDHEN and CDR2 SYDVKM. This CDR3 is built from 15 residues.